This TCR beta chain was identified in a study of blood T cell repertoires in COVID-19. Sequencing used immunoSEQ multiplex PCR; TCRdb keeps in-frame clones, though not all of them. The table records some 210,000 clones, more than 75% of them present only once. Germline CDR1 reads LNHDA; CDR2 reads SQIVND (reference sequence). The CDR3 consists of 14 residues. Trimming shortened V by 6 bases and J by 3 bases, and 11 bases separated the two germline ends. This receptor was identified in a woman aged 40 to 50 with acute or convalescent COVID-19. Sequencing was performed on peripheral blood. This sequence joins TRBV19 and TRBJ1-4; D perhaps matches TRBD1 (6 bases). CDR3 amino acids: CASRPTGSNEKLFF. In nucleotides, the CDR3 is TGTGCCAGTAGGCCGACAGGTTCTAATGAAAAACTGTTTTTT.